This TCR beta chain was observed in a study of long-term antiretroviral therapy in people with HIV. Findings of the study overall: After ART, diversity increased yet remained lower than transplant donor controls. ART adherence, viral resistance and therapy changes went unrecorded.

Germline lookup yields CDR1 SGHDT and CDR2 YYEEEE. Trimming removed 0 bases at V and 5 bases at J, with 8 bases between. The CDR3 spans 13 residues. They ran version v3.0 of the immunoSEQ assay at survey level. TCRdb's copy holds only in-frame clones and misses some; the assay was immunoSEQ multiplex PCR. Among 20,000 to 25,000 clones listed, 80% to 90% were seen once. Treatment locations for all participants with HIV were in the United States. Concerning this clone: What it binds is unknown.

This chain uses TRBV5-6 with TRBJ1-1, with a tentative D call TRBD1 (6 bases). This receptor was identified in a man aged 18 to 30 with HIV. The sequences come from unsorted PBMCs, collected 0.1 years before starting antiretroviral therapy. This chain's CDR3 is CASSLDRATEAFF. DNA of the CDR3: TGTGCCAGCAGCTTGGACAGGGCTACTGAAGCTTTCTTT.